These 9 T cell receptor beta chains originate from one sample sequenced in a study of prognosis after radiotherapy for stage I lung cancer. Using two-round multiplex PCR, the authors amplified TCR beta CDR3 from genomic DNA. Primers specific to each TRBV and TRBJ gene were used in first-round PCR. Each CDR3 protein gets one entry after TCRdb re-called the multiplex PCR reads with MiXCR. The table records about 20,000 distinct CDR3 sequences, around 47% of them present only once. Sequenced material: PBMCs, taken before or after stereotactic body radiation therapy (not recorded which). The receptors come from a donor aged 50 or older with non-small cell lung cancer.

Worth noting for this clonotype: This likely traces to a read error, being one base from a far larger clone. The genes are TRBV6-5 and TRBJ1-2; D unclear. This CDR3 contains 14 residues. Germline V gene lookup returns CDR1 MNHEY and CDR2 SVGAGI. The V end was cut by 6 bases, the J end by 4 bases, with 15 bases between. CDR3 sequence reads: CASRSLSGVYGYTF. In nucleotides, the CDR3 is TGTGCCAGCAGGTCCCTTTCGGGCGTCTATGGCTACACCTTC.

This clonotype was seen ten or more times. The chain recombines TRBV5-1 with TRBJ2-1, with TRBD2 identical over 8 bases. The junction had 14 bases not matched to a gene; V was cut back by 5 bases and J by 13 bases. The CDR3 loop spans 14 amino acids. Per germline, CDR1 SGHRS and CDR2 YFSETQ. Here the CDR3 DNA reads TGCGCCAGCAGTACGGGAGGGCCTAGGACCTTTCAGTTCTTC. Its translation is CASSTGGPRTFQFF.

On this clonotype: A far larger clone is one base from this, pointing to a likely read error. The rearrangement links TRBV7-8 to TRBJ2-7; tentatively, D is TRBD2 (5 bases). With the DNA end fitting TRBJ2-1 better, the J assignment may be wrong. The germline V gene has CDR1 SGHVS and CDR2 FQNEAQ. The CDR3 is 14 residues long. The CDR3 nucleotides read TGTGCCAGCAGCTCTAGCCCCCCGGTGGATGAGCAGTTCTTC. This gives the protein CASSSSPPVDEQFF.

This clonotype was counted many times. The chain uses TRBV20-1 and TRBJ2-2; 11 positions match TRBD2. CDR3 length equals 14 residues. Germline CDR1 reads DFQATT; CDR2 reads SNEGSKA (reference sequence). V shed 3 bases and J 7 bases; nucleotides not matched to a gene: 4. CDR3 residues: CSASDGLAGGELFF. Written as DNA, the CDR3 is TGCAGTGCTAGTGATGGACTAGCGGGCGGGGAGCTGTTTTTT.

In this sample, this clonotype turned up many times. This chain uses TRBV20-1 with TRBJ2-3, with D hard to call. The germline V gene encodes CDR1 DFQATT and CDR2 SNEGSKA (reference sequence). V was clipped by 0 bases and J by 6 bases, with 7 bases between them. The CDR3 sequence is 12 residues long. CDR3 protein: CSARDMVDTQYF. The CDR3 DNA reads TGCAGTGCTAGAGATATGGTGGATACGCAGTATTTT.

This clonotype showed up many times. The chain couples TRBV9 to TRBJ1-5, with a weak D call TRBD1 (5 bases). Germline CDR1 is SGDLS and CDR2 is YYNGEE. V lost 4 bases and J lost 0, with 11 bases in between. The CDR3 contains 15 residues. The CDR3 sequence is CASSQGANSNQPQHF. The DNA for the CDR3 is TGTGCCAGCAGCCAAGGGGCTAATAGCAATCAGCCCCAGCATTTT.

With regard to this clonotype: A much larger clone sits a single nucleotide away, making a read error possible. J is TRBJ2-5 and V is TRBV28, with D possibly matching TRBD2 (8 bases). The CDR3 runs 21 residues. In germline, CDR1 is MDHEN, CDR2 SYDVKM. The CDR3 sequence: CASAPRTGRSGRLAGQKTEYF. CDR3 DNA sequence: TGTGCCAGCGCACCTCGGACAGGACGGTCGGGAAGGCTAGCGGGCCAGAAGACCGAGTACTTC.

About this clonotype: Its ends do not fully match the called genes, so a read error is possible. V usage is TRBV25-1 and J usage is TRBJ1-2; possibly TRBD1 for D (5 bases). Germline V lookup: CDR1 MGHDK, CDR2 SYGVNS. This CDR3 has 14 residues. CDR3 coding DNA: TGTGCCAGCAGTGAATCTGGCAGGGACTATGGCTACGCCTTC. Translation: CASSESGRDYGYAF.

The table lists this clonotype with many counts. The rearrangement links TRBV5-6 to TRBJ1-3, with D tentatively TRBD1 (5 bases). Germline CDR1 reads SGHDT; CDR2 reads YYEEEE. V was cut by 4 bases and J by 2 bases, with 13 bases left in between. The CDR3 extends over 15 amino acids. Here the CDR3 reads CASSPGLGAGNTIYF. The CDR3 DNA reads TGTGCCAGCAGCCCCGGTCTAGGGGCTGGAAACACCATATATTTT. The complete variable domain, with remaining parts taken from reference TRBV5-6 and TRBJ1-3, reads DAGVTQSPTHLIKTRGQQVTLRCSPKSGHDTVSWYQQALGQGPQFIFQYYEEEERQRGNFPDRFSGHQFPNYSSELNVNALLLGDSALYLCASSPGLGAGNTIYFGEGSWLTVV.